The clone carrying this TCR beta chain showed up many times. What it binds is unknown. A second roughly 6 to 11 cycle PCR used barcoded and J-beta primers. TCRdb reprocessed the 5' RACE reads via MiXCR and lists one record per CDR3 protein. The sample holds roughly 930,000 distinct CDR3 sequences, about 48% seen once. The data were obtained in a study of blood T cells in healthy people across ages. Study-wide points: Across the age range, TCR beta diversity per million T cells fell in a roughly linear way.

Trimming left V 2 bases short and J 8 bases short, with 19 bases between. Germline V gene sequence: CDR1 LGHNA, CDR2 YSLEER. There are 16 residues in the CDR3. This clonotype was obtained from a man younger than 40 in good health. The chain has TRBV4-3 and TRBJ2-1, with unresolved D. What was sequenced was blood. The CDR3 DNA sequence: TGCGCCAGCAGCCAAACCTGGGGTGACGTTATGGATGAGCAGTTCTTC. As protein: CASSQTWGDVMDEQFF.